This is a list of T cell receptor beta chains from one sample in a study of spatial heterogeneity in lung cancer. TCRdb re-called the 5' RACE reads with MiXCR, one entry per CDR3 protein. The table has about 86,000 distinct CDR3 sequences, roughly 13% seen once. This specimen was PBMCs, taken at surgery. Source of these receptors: a male donor with early-stage non-small cell lung cancer. Both conserved end residues are part of each CDR3. A D gene is named only where the DNA matches it firmly. Clone size is given for some rows only: seen once, a few or many times, or a class if the clone is expanded.

j_call d_call v_call clone_size cdr3_nt cdr3_aa
TRBJ2-7 TRBD1 TRBV3-1 NA TGTGCCAGCAGCAGAGGGACAGGGGGCGCCCCGGAGCAGTACTTC CASSRGTGGAPEQYF
TRBJ2-3 NA TRBV29-1 many TGCAGCGGGGACGGGACTCCCGAGGGAGATACGCAGTATTTT CSGDGTPEGDTQYF
TRBJ2-4 NA TRBV19 few TGTGCCAGTAGTATAGATCAGGAAGACATTCAGTACTTC CASSIDQEDIQYF
TRBJ2-4 NA TRBV21-1 few TGTGCCAGCAGCAAATTACAGCCTCCGGCCAAAAACATTCAGTACTTC CASSKLQPPAKNIQYF
TRBJ2-2 TRBD1 TRBV19 many TGTGCCAGTAGTACTCAGGGGGCCGGGGAGCTGTTTTTT CASSTQGAGELFF
TRBJ2-5 NA TRBV11-2 many TGTGCCAGCCAGCTTAGTAGGACAGCTTGGGAGACCCAGTACTTC CASQLSRTAWETQYF
TRBJ1-6 NA TRBV6-5 NA TGTGCCAGCAGTTACGCCGGACGTAATTCACCCCTCCACTTT CASSYAGRNSPLHF
TRBJ2-5 NA TRBV5-1 few TGCGCCAGCAGCTTGGCGGACAGCGGCCAAGAGACCCAGTACTTC CASSLADSGQETQYF
TRBJ2-1 TRBD2 TRBV6-1 NA TGTGCCAGCAAAGAGACGGGAGGGCCGCGTGAGCAGTTCTTC CASKETGGPREQFF
TRBJ2-1 NA TRBV7-2 few TGTGCCAGCACCCCCGGCTACAATGAGCAGTTCTTC CASTPGYNEQFF
TRBJ2-2 TRBD2 TRBV4-1 NA TGCGCCAGCAGCTACGGACTAGCGGACACCGGGGAGCTGTTTTTT CASSYGLADTGELFF
TRBJ2-2 TRBD1 TRBV2 NA TGTGCCAGCGGCGGACAGGGCACCGGGGAGCTGTTTTTT CASGGQGTGELFF
TRBJ1-5 NA TRBV10-3 few TGTGCCATCAATTCACAGGGTAGAGGCCAGCCCCAGCATTTT CAINSQGRGQPQHF
TRBJ2-3 TRBD2 TRBV9 few TGTGCCAGCAGCCCCCAAAGCGGGAGGGGCACAGATACGCAGTATTTT CASSPQSGRGTDTQYF
TRBJ2-5 NA TRBV11-2 few TGTGCCAGCGGCTCCTCCCAGACTACGGAGACCCAGTACTTC CASGSSQTTETQYF
TRBJ1-3 NA TRBV29-1 NA TGCAGCGTACACGACTCTGGAAACACCATATATTTT CSVHDSGNTIYF
TRBJ2-7 NA TRBV20-1 NA TGCAGTGCTAGAGATAAGGCCTCCTACGAGCAGTACTTC CSARDKASYEQYF
TRBJ1-1 NA TRBV4-2 many TGTGCCAGCAGCCAAGCAGGCAGGTTGAACACTGAAGCTTTCTTT CASSQAGRLNTEAFF
TRBJ2-5 TRBD2 TRBV5-1 many TGCGCCAGCAGCTTTAGCGGGAGCGGGGAGACCCAGTACTTC CASSFSGSGETQYF
TRBJ2-7 NA TRBV7-8 many TGTGCCAGCAGCCCCCGGGTGGGCAGAGCTAGCTCCTACGAGCAGTACTTC CASSPRVGRASSYEQYF
TRBJ1-2 NA TRBV19 many TGTGCCAGTAGCCGACAGATCCCCTCCGATGGCTACACCTTC CASSRQIPSDGYTF
TRBJ1-3 NA TRBV5-6 NA TGTGCCAGCAGCTTGGTTAACACCATATATTTT CASSLVNTIYF
TRBJ2-7 TRBD1 TRBV20-1 many TGCAGTGCTAGCTCAGGGGGTGTATCCTACGAGCAGTACTTC CSASSGGVSYEQYF
TRBJ1-2 NA TRBV29-1 few TGCAGCGCTTTTAGTGGGGGCAACTATGGCTACACCTTC CSAFSGGNYGYTF
TRBJ1-3 NA TRBV7-2 few TGTGCCAGCAGCTCTATGGGGGGCGGTGGAAACACCATATATTTT CASSSMGGGGNTIYF
TRBJ1-5 TRBD1 TRBV6-6 NA TGTGCCAGCAAAGGACAGGGAAATCAGCCCCAGCATTTT CASKGQGNQPQHF
TRBJ2-5 TRBD2 TRBV6-5 few TGTGCCAGCAGTTACTCCGGGAGGATGAATGAGGAGACCCAGTACTTC CASSYSGRMNEETQYF